The T cell receptor beta chain described here comes from a study of OX40 agonist ivuxolimab in advanced cancers. Overall study context: Ivuxolimab, an antibody acting as an agonist of OX40 (CD134), was used to treat patients.

Produced via immunoSEQ multiplex PCR; TCRdb's table is partial and in-frame only. The sample carries 40,000 to 65,000 clones, about four fifths recorded once. Worth noting for this clone: Its antigen is not identified.

Whole-study findings and limits: Clonal expansion by week 6 occurred in CD4+ and CD8+ blood T cells (at 0.1 to 3.0 mg/kg). Some of the nonresponding patients also showed low levels of normalized T-cell clonal expansion.

The source of this sequence is an adult with an advanced solid tumor such as melanoma, head and neck, liver or kidney cancer. Sample: CD4+ or CD8+ T cells sorted from blood, taken in a trial of the OX40 agonist ivuxolimab.

CDR3 bases: TGTGCCAGCAGTTCTCTAGCGGCCCGCACAGATACGCAGTATTTT. It yields the protein CASSSLAARTDTQYF. This chain connects TRBV7-2 to TRBJ2-3, with 7 bases matching TRBD2. Germline CDR1 is SGHTA and CDR2 is FQGNSA. J gave up 1 base and V 6 bases, and 7 bases lay outside the gene matches. The CDR3 is 15 amino acids. The full variable domain, its missing parts supplied by reference TRBV7-2 and TRBJ2-3, is GAGVSQSPSNKVTEKGKDVELRCDPISGHTALYWYRQSLGQGLEFLIYFQGNSAPDKSGLPSDRFSAERTGGSVSTLTIQRTQQEDSAVYLCASSSLAARTDTQYFGPGTRLTVL.